The following is a T cell receptor (beta chain) sequence with its context. Sequencing used immunoSEQ multiplex PCR; TCRdb keeps in-frame clones, though not all of them. The sample yields over 200,000 clones, roughly 86% seen once. The record originates from a study of blood T cell repertoires in COVID-19. This CDR3 region has 15 residues. V lost 4 bases to trimming and J lost 2 bases; unmatched junction nucleotides: 5. Germline loops: CDR1 MNHEY, CDR2 SVGEGT. The sample comprised peripheral blood. The chain links TRBV6-2 or TRBV6-3 to TRBJ2-3; 8 bases match TRBD2. This clonotype originated in a woman in her fifties or sixties with acute or convalescent COVID-19. DNA of the CDR3: TGTGCCAGCAGTTCCTTAGCGGGGCTCACAGATACGCAGTATTTT. Protein: CASSSLAGLTDTQYF.